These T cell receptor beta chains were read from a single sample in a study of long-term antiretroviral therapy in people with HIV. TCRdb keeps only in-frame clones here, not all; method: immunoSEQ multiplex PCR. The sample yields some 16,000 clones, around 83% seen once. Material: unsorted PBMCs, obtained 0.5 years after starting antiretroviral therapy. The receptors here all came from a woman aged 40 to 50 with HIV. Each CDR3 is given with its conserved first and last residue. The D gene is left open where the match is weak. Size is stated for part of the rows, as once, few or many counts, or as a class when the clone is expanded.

CDR3 DNA: TGTGCCAGCAGCTCCTCGGCTAGTCCCTACAATGAGCAGTTCTTC
CDR3 protein: CASSSSASPYNEQFF
D gene: NA
CDR3 length: 15
V gene: TRBV5-5
clone size: NA
J gene: TRBJ2-1

CDR3 DNA: TGCGCCAGCAGCTTGGCCCCTGGGGGACAGGGGGCGGATGGCTACACCTTC
CDR3 protein: CASSLAPGGQGADGYTF
D gene: TRBD1
CDR3 length: 17
V gene: TRBV5-1
clone size: NA
J gene: TRBJ1-2

CDR3 DNA: TGTGCCAGCGGTCCTACTTACACAGATACGCAGTATTTT
CDR3 protein: CASGPTYTDTQYF
D gene: NA
CDR3 length: 13
V gene: TRBV7-2
clone size: NA
J gene: TRBJ2-3

CDR3 DNA: TGTGCCAGTAGTAGCACTAGCGGGATGGGGAATGAGCAGTTCTTC
CDR3 protein: CASSSTSGMGNEQFF
D gene: TRBD2
CDR3 length: 15
V gene: TRBV19
clone size: NA
J gene: TRBJ2-1

CDR3 DNA: TGTGCCAGTAACCGGGCCACGGTAATGAACACTGAAGCTTTCTTT
CDR3 protein: CASNRATVMNTEAFF
D gene: NA
CDR3 length: 15
V gene: TRBV19
clone size: NA
J gene: TRBJ1-1

CDR3 DNA: TGTGCCAGCAGCGGGCCCGGGACTAGGTCGTCCTACGAGCAGTACTTC
CDR3 protein: CASSGPGTRSSYEQYF
D gene: TRBD2
CDR3 length: 16
V gene: TRBV7-2
clone size: NA
J gene: TRBJ2-7

CDR3 DNA: TGTGCCAGCAGCCCTGGACTAGCGGGAGAGTGGGAGACCCAGTACTTC
CDR3 protein: CASSPGLAGEWETQYF
D gene: TRBD2
CDR3 length: 16
V gene: TRBV6-6
clone size: NA
J gene: TRBJ2-5

CDR3 DNA: TGTGCCAGCAGCGTGGACGGGCTAGCGGGAGTATCCGGGGAGCTGTTTTTT
CDR3 protein: CASSVDGLAGVSGELFF
D gene: TRBD2
CDR3 length: 17
V gene: TRBV9
clone size: NA
J gene: TRBJ2-2

CDR3 DNA: TGCGCCGGCAGTGGGACAGGAGGCACTGAAGCTTTCTTT
CDR3 protein: CAGSGTGGTEAFF
D gene: TRBD1
CDR3 length: 13
V gene: TRBV10-1
clone size: NA
J gene: TRBJ1-1

CDR3 DNA: TGTGCCAGCAGCGTTACTATCCGGGACCTCCCTGCCGGGGAGCTGTTTTTT
CDR3 protein: CASSVTIRDLPAGELFF
D gene: NA
CDR3 length: 17
V gene: TRBV7-2
clone size: NA
J gene: TRBJ2-2

CDR3 DNA: TGTGCCAGCAGCTTAGGCACAGGGGGCGTGTGGCCCCAGCATTTT
CDR3 protein: CASSLGTGGVWPQHF
D gene: TRBD1
CDR3 length: 15
V gene: TRBV11-3
clone size: NA
J gene: TRBJ1-5

CDR3 DNA: TGTGCCAGCAGTGATTACAAGTACTACGAGCAGTACTTC
CDR3 protein: CASSDYKYYEQYF
D gene: NA
CDR3 length: 13
V gene: TRBV6-1
clone size: NA
J gene: TRBJ2-7

CDR3 DNA: TGTGCCAGCAGCTTAACTTCGATCCAGCCCCAGCATTTT
CDR3 protein: CASSLTSIQPQHF
D gene: NA
CDR3 length: 13
V gene: TRBV7-2
clone size: once
J gene: TRBJ1-5

CDR3 DNA: TGTGCCAGCAGCTTGGATACAAGTACCTACGAGCAGTACTTC
CDR3 protein: CASSLDTSTYEQYF
D gene: NA
CDR3 length: 14
V gene: TRBV5-5
clone size: NA
J gene: TRBJ2-7

CDR3 DNA: TGTGCCAGCAGCTTCCTAGGGCAAGAGACCCAGTACTTC
CDR3 protein: CASSFLGQETQYF
D gene: NA
CDR3 length: 13
V gene: TRBV7-9
clone size: NA
J gene: TRBJ2-5

CDR3 DNA: TGTGCCAGCAGCTTAGCCAGGGGTAGCACAGATACGCAGTATTTT
CDR3 protein: CASSLARGSTDTQYF
D gene: NA
CDR3 length: 15
V gene: TRBV7-2
clone size: NA
J gene: TRBJ2-3

CDR3 DNA: TGTGCCAGCTCACCGCAAACGGGACAGCCCACAGATACGCAGTATTTT
CDR3 protein: CASSPQTGQPTDTQYF
D gene: TRBD1
CDR3 length: 16
V gene: TRBV18
clone size: NA
J gene: TRBJ2-3

CDR3 DNA: TGTGCCAGTAGTATACCCCCAGTGGGAGGATATAGCAATCAGCCCCAGCATTTT
CDR3 protein: CASSIPPVGGYSNQPQHF
D gene: NA
CDR3 length: 18
V gene: TRBV19
clone size: NA
J gene: TRBJ1-5

CDR3 DNA: TGTGCCAGCAGCTTGAGACAGGTACATGAGCAGTTCTTC
CDR3 protein: CASSLRQVHEQFF
D gene: NA
CDR3 length: 13
V gene: TRBV5-6
clone size: NA
J gene: TRBJ2-1

CDR3 DNA: TGTGCCAGCAGTTATCAGGGACAGGGGAAAAACATTCAGTACTTC
CDR3 protein: CASSYQGQGKNIQYF
D gene: TRBD1
CDR3 length: 15
V gene: TRBV6-5
clone size: once
J gene: TRBJ2-4

CDR3 DNA: TGTGCCAGCAGTGAATCAAGGGGGAATGAAAAACTGTTTTTT
CDR3 protein: CASSESRGNEKLFF
D gene: NA
CDR3 length: 14
V gene: TRBV25-1
clone size: NA
J gene: TRBJ1-4

CDR3 DNA: TGTGCCAGCAGTGAAAGAAAGGGGAAAACAGATACGCAGTATTTT
CDR3 protein: CASSERKGKTDTQYF
D gene: NA
CDR3 length: 15
V gene: TRBV6-1
clone size: once
J gene: TRBJ2-3

CDR3 DNA: TGCGCCAGCAGCTTCAGGCTAGCGGGACTCAACAATGAGCAGTTCTTC
CDR3 protein: CASSFRLAGLNNEQFF
D gene: TRBD2
CDR3 length: 16
V gene: TRBV5-1
clone size: NA
J gene: TRBJ2-1

CDR3 DNA: TGCGCCAGCAGCCCAAGGGTGGGGATTGAAGCTTTCTTT
CDR3 protein: CASSPRVGIEAFF
D gene: NA
CDR3 length: 13
V gene: TRBV4-1
clone size: NA
J gene: TRBJ1-1

CDR3 DNA: TGTGCCAGCAGCTCTACTTCCAGCTCTGGAAACACCATATATTTT
CDR3 protein: CASSSTSSSGNTIYF
D gene: NA
CDR3 length: 15
V gene: TRBV6-1
clone size: once
J gene: TRBJ1-3

CDR3 DNA: TGTGCCAGCAGCGTAGGGGGGGGGATAGGGGAGCAGTACTTC
CDR3 protein: CASSVGGGIGEQYF
D gene: TRBD2
CDR3 length: 14
V gene: TRBV9
clone size: NA
J gene: TRBJ2-7